This TCR beta chain was profiled in a study of T-cell reconstitution after alpha-beta-depleted transplantation in children (TCRdb year 2016). Study-wide context: Using TCR repertoire profiling, the study quantitatively followed how T-cell immune reconstitution unfolded in children after TCRalphabeta/CD19-depleted allogeneic hematopoietic cell transplantation. Overall results and qualifications from the work: In some patients, the high TCRbeta diversity seen at day 60 was put down to recipient T cells and intrathymic progenitors that had survived conditioning. Apparently early alphabetaT-cell count recovery about two months after transplant reportedly relied on only several hundred rapidly expanded clones derived from non-depleted graft cells. Over subsequent months, a decline in hyperexpanded clone frequencies was noted, and after one year, T-cell counts and TCRbeta diversity were mostly ascribed to newly produced T cells.

The library was made by PCR. Sequenced on an Illumina HiSeq 2500. To normalize quantification of the TCRbeta repertoire, the TCR libraries were built with molecular barcoding that relied on unique molecular identifiers. TCRdb redid the processing of the public reads, applying fastp at Q25 and MiXCR, and retained in-frame beta chains. Rows with a matching CDR3 protein are joined into one entry that keeps the most common DNA and genes. Within this sample are roughly 790,000 distinct CDR3 sequences, with 16% of them counted one time only. Clones ranked in the top ten supply around 4.5% of the sample. Between the V and J ends, shortened by 5 bases and 4 bases respectively, the junction contains 14 bases. The CDR3 numbers 14 residues from cysteine through phenylalanine. Only the CDR3 portion is preserved as DNA: 42 bases, with reading frame beginning at the first base. Via the germline V gene, CDR1 is SGHRS and CDR2 YFSETQ.

According to the study, the label for this sample's treatment or condition signals: allogeneic hematopoietic cell transplantation with graft depleted of TCRalphabeta T cells and CD19 B cells. TCRalphabeta/CD19-depleted allogeneic hematopoietic cell grafts were given to the transplant recipients, all of whom were children. Concerning this clonotype: Its cognate antigen has yet to be identified. No base qualities exist here, and no much larger clone lies one base off it.

Sequencing was performed on PBMCs, mostly from graft donor cells, taken 360 days after TCRalphabeta/CD19-depleted stem cell transplant. The receptor was derived from a male patient between 10 and 17 years old who had a stem cell transplant for acute lymphoblastic leukemia, so the T cells may come from the graft donor. Here the chain combines TRBV5-1 and TRBJ2-3; the D segment could be TRBD2, given 6 matching bases. The DNA is TGCGCCAGCAGTCGATCGGGAGCTGCAGATACGCAGTATTTT. Its protein product is CASSRSGAADTQYF.